Presented here are 20 T cell receptor beta chains from one specimen sequenced in a study of cytomegalovirus exposure and HLA in healthy donors. PCR amplification relied on 60 Vbeta primers (plus 13 Jbeta primers). TCRdb's table, derived via immunoSEQ multiplex PCR, lists solely in-frame clones and lacks some. Of over 75,000 clones in the sample, around nine tenths were seen once. The specimen sequenced was PBMCs. These TCRs come from a man aged 25 to 45 in good health and CMV-seropositive.

The J gene is TRBJ2-1, the V gene TRBV11-3; 10 bases map to TRBD2. Germline CDR1 reads SGHNT; CDR2 reads YENEEA. This CDR3 has 18 amino acids. V gave up 1 base and J gave up 8 bases; unmatched junction bases: 14. The CDR3 sequence is CASSLGSSGRGGVDEQFF. CDR3 bases: TGTGCCAGCAGCTTAGGGTCCAGCGGGAGGGGTGGGGTCGATGAGCAGTTCTTC.

The V gene is TRBV4-2, the J gene TRBJ2-3; D might be TRBD2 (6 bases). This CDR3 region has 16 residues. Germline V gives CDR1 LGHNA, CDR2 YNFKEQ. Trimming left V 3 bases short and J 5 bases short, with 18 bases between. CDR3 bases: TGTGCCAGCAGCCATCCCGCAAGAGGAGCGGGAGATACGCAGTATTTT. It codes for CASSHPARGAGDTQYF.

The chain links TRBV11-3 to TRBJ2-2; TRBD1 agrees at 12 bases. V lost 5 bases and J lost 7; bases outside the gene matches: 8. CDR1 and CDR2 (germline): SGHNT, YENEEA. There are 16 residues in the CDR3. The CDR3 loop is CASSGRDRGQGGELFF. The CDR3 DNA sequence: TGTGCCAGCAGCGGACGGGACAGGGGGCAGGGCGGGGAGCTGTTTTTT.

V gene TRBV27 combines with J gene TRBJ2-7, with 7 bases aligning to TRBD2. V gave up 10 bases and J gave up 5 bases; unmatched junction bases: 17. This CDR3 has 15 residues. In germline, CDR1 is MNHEY, CDR2 SMNVEV (reference sequence). CDR3 sequence reads: CATSREPSRGNEQYF. The DNA for the CDR3 is TGTGCCACATCGCGGGAGCCATCCCGGGGGAACGAGCAGTACTTC.

The chain recombines TRBV28 with TRBJ1-2, with 12 bases matching TRBD1. CDR1 is MDHEN and CDR2 is SYDVKM in the germline V gene. The CDR3 spans 15 residues. V lost 6 bases and J lost 4; bases outside the gene matches: 6. This CDR3 reads CASSPGTGGPYGYTF. DNA of the CDR3: TGTGCCAGCAGCCCCGGGACAGGGGGCCCCTATGGCTACACCTTC.

The chain joins TRBV19 to TRBJ2-5; 8 bases agree with TRBD1. Germline assignment: CDR1 LNHDA and CDR2 SQIVND (reference sequence). The CDR3 is made up of 14 amino acids. The V and J ends lost 5 bases and 2 bases, in that order; junction bases with no gene match: 4. Here the CDR3 DNA reads TGTGCCAGTAGTGCGGACAGGGAGCAAGAGACCCAGTACTTC. Translation gives CASSADREQETQYF.

This clone was detected only once. J is TRBJ1-2 and V is TRBV5-1; TRBD1 is a possible D gene (5 bases). CDR3 length: 14 residues. V was clipped by 0 bases and J by 7 bases, with 13 bases between them. Germline-derived CDR1 and CDR2 are SGHRS and YFSETQ. As DNA, the CDR3 is TGCGCCAGCAGCTTGGACGGGGGGACGCGTGGCTACACCTTC. This sequence encodes CASSLDGGTRGYTF.

The table lists this clone with a count of one. This rearrangement joins TRBV27 to TRBJ1-2; TRBD1 agrees at 11 bases. The CDR3 is made up of 16 amino acids. The V segment lost 0 bases and the J segment 4 bases; nucleotides outside the gene matches: 4. The germline V gene has CDR1 MNHEY and CDR2 SMNVEV (reference sequence). CDR3 nucleotide sequence: TGTGCCAGCAGTTTATCCGGACAGGGGGCTGGCTATGGCTACACCTTC. Translated, it gives CASSLSGQGAGYGYTF.

CDR3 nucleotides: TGCGCCAGCAGCTTGGGTCCAGCGGGAGTAGGCACCGGGGAGCTGTTTTTT. It specifies CASSLGPAGVGTGELFF. The V call is TRBV5-1, the J call TRBJ2-2; 8 bases agree with TRBD2. In germline, CDR1 is SGHRS, CDR2 YFSETQ. Trimming took 0 bases from V and 4 from J; bases not matched to a gene: 8. The CDR3 extends over 17 amino acids. The full variable domain, completed using reference TRBV5-1 and TRBJ2-2, is KAGVTQTPRYLIKTRGQQVTLSCSPISGHRSVSWYQQTPGQGLQFLFEYFSETQRNKGNFPGRFSGRQFSNSRSEMNVSTLELGDSALYLCASSLGPAGVGTGELFFGEGSRLTVL.

V and J are TRBV19 and TRBJ2-3; 10 bases agree with TRBD2. CDR3 size: 14 residues. The V gene's germline CDR1 is LNHDA and CDR2 SQIVND (reference sequence). V was pared by 5 bases and J by 11 bases, with 10 bases of the junction left unmatched. CDR3 residues: CASSSGAGGREQYF. The CDR3 DNA reads as TGTGCCAGTAGTTCCGGAGCGGGGGGGAGGGAGCAGTATTTT.

The V gene is TRBV27, the J gene TRBJ2-1, with 11 nucleotides matching TRBD1. The germline gives CDR1 MNHEY, CDR2 SMNVEV (reference sequence). The CDR3 has 14 residues. V shed 6 bases, J shed 6 bases, and the junction held 4 bases outside the gene matches. In DNA form, the CDR3 reads TGTGCCAGCAGCTCCGGGACAGGGGGCAATGAGCAGTTCTTC. This translates into CASSSGTGGNEQFF.

The chain links TRBV9 to TRBJ1-1; TRBD1 matches 7 bases. This CDR3 comprises 15 residues. Germline values: CDR1 SGDLS, CDR2 YYNGEE. With V trimmed by 4 bases and J by 1 base, 7 bases remained unmatched. CDR3 DNA sequence: TGTGCCAGCAGCCCTACGGACAGGAGGAACACTGAAGCTTTCTTT. It codes for CASSPTDRRNTEAFF.

The CDR3 here is CASSRTGGTDTQYF. The CDR3 nucleotides read TGTGCCAGCAGTCGGACAGGGGGCACAGATACGCAGTATTTT. The chain uses TRBV6-5 and TRBJ2-3; 9 nucleotides match TRBD1. Germline CDR1 is MNHEY and CDR2 is SVGAGI. The CDR3 totals 14 residues. Unmatched junction bases numbered 1, after V lost 5 bases and J lost 1 base.

V and J are TRBV7-8 and TRBJ1-5; D gene unclear. Trimming removed 5 bases at V and 7 bases at J, with 18 bases between. Germline CDR1 is SGHVS and CDR2 is FQNEAQ. There are 15 residues in the CDR3. This CDR3 is CASSRSQEFGQPQHF. The CDR3 coding sequence is TGTGCCAGCAGCAGATCGCAGGAATTTGGCCAGCCCCAGCATTTT.

There are a few counts of this clone. The J gene is TRBJ1-2, the V gene TRBV7-2; 8 bases line up with TRBD1. Germline trimming cut 6 bases from V and 3 bases from J; bases unmatched to any gene: 12. Germline CDR1 SGHTA, CDR2 FQGNSA. The CDR3 totals 16 residues. The CDR3 DNA reads TGTGCCAGCAGTTTATACGCCAGGGGGCCGCACTATGGCTACACCTTC. This translates into CASSLYARGPHYGYTF.

The rearrangement uses TRBV7-2 and TRBJ2-7, with TRBD1 matching over 8 bases. Trimming removed 1 base from V and 1 base from J; junction bases left unmatched: 6. This CDR3 is 16 amino acids long. CDR1 is SGHTA and CDR2 is FQGNSA in the germline V gene. The CDR3 DNA is TGTGCCAGCAGCTTAGGGCCAGGGGGCAGTTCCTACGAGCAGTACTTC. It yields the protein CASSLGPGGSSYEQYF.

V is TRBV27 and J is TRBJ2-7, with D perhaps TRBD1 (6 bases). The germline gives CDR1 MNHEY, CDR2 SMNVEV (reference sequence). Trimming shortened V by 5 bases and J by 5 bases, and 10 bases separated the two germline ends. This CDR3 is built from 12 residues. The CDR3 sequence is CASSVTGNEQYF. The CDR3 region has the DNA TGTGCCAGCAGTGTTACAGGGAACGAGCAGTACTTC.

This clone occurred once. This rearrangement joins TRBV27 to TRBJ2-7, with TRBD1 identical over 7 bases. Trimming removed 9 bases from V and 0 bases from J; junction bases left unmatched: 11. CDR3 length equals 15 residues. Germline values: CDR1 MNHEY, CDR2 SMNVEV (reference sequence). CDR3 region: CASSSATGLSYEQYF. The CDR3 DNA is TGTGCCAGTTCCTCCGCGACAGGGCTCTCCTACGAGCAGTACTTC.

This sequence joins TRBV28 and TRBJ2-6, with TRBD1 identical over 9 bases. After removal of 6 bases from V and 0 bases from J, the junction contained 9 bases not matched to a gene. The CDR3 has 18 amino acids. The germline CDR1 and CDR2 sequences are MDHEN and SYDVKM. This chain's CDR3 is CASRSTGTGYSGANVLTF. DNA for the CDR3: TGTGCCAGCAGATCTACCGGGACAGGGTACTCTGGGGCCAACGTCCTGACTTTC.

This chain connects TRBV15 to TRBJ1-4; D is uncertain. The V end lost 0 bases, the J end lost 11 bases, and 7 bases lay between the germline ends. The CDR3 is 12 residues long. In germline, CDR1 is LNHNV, CDR2 YYDKDF (reference sequence). CDR3 nucleotides: TGTGCCACCAGCAGAGATGAGGGTAAACTGTTTTTT. Translated: CATSRDEGKLFF.